The present entry profiles one T cell receptor beta chain with its context. Its antigen remains unidentified. Base quality data are lacking; no much larger clone is found one base away. These data originate in a study of shared clonotypes between healthy human individuals (TCRdb year 2020). At the level of the whole study: A couple of women and a few men aged 18 to 49 years were included in the cohort. For each donor, three plates each were used for CD4 naive and CD4 memory, two plates were used for CD8 naive, and one plate was used for CD8 memory. To estimate repertoire size and how much clonotype sharing occurs between individuals, the study deeply sequenced the blood TCR repertoires of about five healthy adults. Per donor, leukapheresis produced somewhere between about 0.94 and 8.9 billion PBMCs. To increase sequencing depth and limit assay-specific biases, different laboratories used diverse techniques to prepare libraries and sequence TCR repertoires.

The donors were healthy, HIV-negative adults with no recently reported acute infections or vaccinations. Every donor was a Caucasian adult living in Nashville, Tennessee, USA. CD4+ T cells were enriched by magnetic negative selection; naive cells were then positively selected on CD45RA, and the negative fraction formed the memory subset. After blood collection by leukapheresis, PBMCs were isolated using Ficoll-Histopaque density gradient centrifugation and then cryopreserved in the vapor phase of liquid nitrogen. Analytical flow cytometry was used to check the purity and quantity of each magnetically sorted T cell population. Each sorted fraction had its genomic DNA isolated and then quantified by UV absorbance on a Nanodrop 2000c. TCR CDR3 regions were amplified from genomic DNA by multiplex PCR using the deep immunoSEQ assay. Extracted genomic DNA from each cell subset was spread evenly across all wells of several immunoSEQ 96-well plates, with each plate serving as a replicate. For sorted subsets, each replicate PCR was loaded with 150 to 250 ng genomic DNA, equivalent to approximately 33,000 T cell genomes. Purified libraries were measured with a Qubit 3.0 fluorometer, size-checked on a Bioanalyzer 2100, and measured again with the KAPA Library Quantification kit. Every immunoSEQ 96-well plate was sequenced on a separate single-read 150-cycle Illumina NextSeq 550 flow cell. Processing in the source paper ran as follows. The immunoSEQ output contained only junctional sequences without quality scores, so filtering could not match that applied to full-length reads. To assign V/J genes and CDR3, sequences were annotated against IMGT germline references using PyIR, a Python wrapper for IgBLAST v1.9. Reads were removed for weak V/J assignments (E-value above 1e-6), missing CDR3, stop codons, out-of-frame junctions, or ambiguous translated residues. A V3J clonotype was defined by an identical inferred V gene, J gene, and CDR3 amino acid sequence. The percentage overlap between two repertoires was calculated by dividing the number of shared unique clonotypes by the size of the smaller repertoire. RTK rarefaction, the Chao1 estimator, and Recon v2.1 estimates of unobserved clonotypes were used to assess repertoire richness. For all TCRbeta clonotypes obtained by the gDNA method from a few donors, generation probabilities were computed with OLGA. TCRdb took this table from immuneACCESS and kept in-frame rearrangements with V and J called. Such tables lack part of the clones; where checked against another copy, unresolved V genes explain under half of the gap, and the rest is unexplained. V and J calls and clone size are copied from that table; D and trimming were computed from the DNA. Across this sample there are more than 2,000,000 clones, with approximately 95% seen only once. The ten largest clones capture 0.35% to 0.5% of the sample.

Study-level results and caveats: Sampling was limited to blood, and TCR repertoires in tissue likely differ from TCR repertoires in blood. Estimated clonotype richness was generally larger for naive than for memory subsets. Clonotypes shared by all four sorted-subset donors showed higher generation probabilities than non-shared clonotypes. Pairwise subsampling indicated that sequencing depth was expected to affect the degree of clonotype sharing among donors. The genetic and exposure-history diversity represented was limited by the small number of donors. Incomplete sequencing was indicated by rarefaction of sorted-subset datasets, despite the large sequencing depth. When four donors were compared, the shared fraction of clonotypes was around 4.6% for naive CD4, less than 4% for naive CD8, 2.3% for memory CD4, and 0.3% to 0.5% for memory CD8.

From a lookup of the germline V gene (reference sequence), CDR1 and CDR2 are SGHNT and YYREEE. Measured from the cysteine to the phenylalanine, the CDR3 is 15 residues long. Only the CDR3 DNA is retained, 45 bases long and in frame from the first base. V is clipped by 4 bases and J by 4 bases, and the sequence between their germline boundaries is 17 bases long. The rearrangement combines TRBV5-4 with TRBJ1-1, with the D gene call left open. The specimen sequenced was naive CD4+ T cells from PBMCs. The sample's cell subset or site label, in plain terms: CD45RA+ positively selected. The sequence was obtained from a man younger than 35 in good health. Some clones in this sample may be carry-over from other donors' samples. For the CDR3, the sequence is CASSRGGDTGTEAFF. The DNA sequence reads TGTGCCAGCAGCCGCGGCGGGGATACGGGCACTGAAGCTTTCTTT.